Following are 18 T cell receptor beta chains from one sample sequenced in a study of blood T cell repertoires in COVID-19. Data came from immunoSEQ multiplex PCR; TCRdb stores just in-frame clones and leaves some out. Of hundreds of thousands of clones listed, around nine tenths are singletons. The sequenced material came from peripheral blood. The receptors were gathered from a woman aged 18 to 35 who had recovered from COVID-19.

A few counts support this clone. The chain is built from TRBV4-1 and TRBJ2-3; 9 positions agree with TRBD2. Unmatched junction bases numbered 4, after V lost 1 base and J lost 2 bases. The CDR3 is 16 amino acids. Looked up from germline, CDR1 is MGHRA and CDR2 is YSYEKL. The CDR3, as DNA: TGCGCCAGCAGCCAAGTAGCGGGGGCTTTCACAGATACGCAGTATTTT. This gives the protein CASSQVAGAFTDTQYF.

V gene TRBV5-1 combines with J gene TRBJ1-1; 8 bases agree with TRBD1. Germline assignment: CDR1 SGHRS and CDR2 YFSETQ. The CDR3 loop spans 16 amino acids. Trimming cost V 3 bases and J 1 base; bases outside gene matches: 8. As DNA, the CDR3 is TGCGCCAGCAGCTCGAAAAGAGGGACAGGGAACACTGAAGCTTTCTTT. Translated: CASSSKRGTGNTEAFF.

In its sample, this clone was seen once. This chain connects TRBV12-3 or TRBV12-4 to TRBJ2-5, with D uncertain. Trimming removed 4 bases from V and 4 bases from J, with 7 bases in between. The CDR3 consists of 12 residues. In DNA form, the CDR3 reads TGTGCCAGCAGTTCCCCCGGAGAGACCCAGTACTTC. Translating it yields CASSSPGETQYF.

The chain uses TRBV11-3 and TRBJ2-7; TRBD1 matches 8 bases. CDR1 is SGHNT and CDR2 is YENEEA in the germline V gene. V shed 1 base and J 7 bases; nucleotides not matched to a gene: 12. The CDR3 extends over 16 amino acids. CDR3 sequence (DNA): TGTGCCAGCAGCTTAGTGTTCGGACAGGGAGTGGGGGAGCAGTACGTC. It codes for CASSLVFGQGVGEQYV.

The chain has TRBV3-1 (or the pseudogene TRBV3-2) and TRBJ1-1; 12 bases map to TRBD1. The CDR3 loop spans 14 amino acids. Germline lookup yields CDR1 LGHDT and CDR2 YNNKEL (reference sequence). V gave up 3 bases and J gave up 11 bases; unmatched junction bases: 7. CDR3 residues: CASSQPGQGAPAFF. In nucleotides, the CDR3 is TGTGCCAGCAGCCAGCCGGGACAGGGGGCGCCGGCTTTCTTT.

The rearrangement links TRBV10-2 to TRBJ1-1, with D possibly being TRBD1 (6 bases). V dropped 4 bases and J dropped 5 bases, with 14 bases sitting between them. The length of the CDR3 is 14 residues. Per the germline V gene, CDR1 is WSHSY and CDR2 is SAAADI. In DNA, the CDR3 is TGCGCCAGCAGTGGGGGGACATGGGGGACTGAAGCTTTCTTT. It codes for CASSGGTWGTEAFF.

This chain uses TRBV4-1 with TRBJ1-1, with D tentatively TRBD1 (5 bases). The CDR3 runs to 15 residues. Germline V gene sequence: CDR1 MGHRA, CDR2 YSYEKL. V was pared by 3 bases and J by 7 bases, with 18 bases between. The CDR3 DNA follows: TGCGCCAGCAGCCAGTTACGTCCAGGGTATAATGAAGCTTTCTTT. Its translation is CASSQLRPGYNEAFF.

The count of this clone is one. The chain couples TRBV7-2 to TRBJ2-3; 7 bases line up with TRBD2. The CDR3 runs to 15 residues. Trimming took 4 bases from V and 1 from J; bases not matched to a gene: 5. The germline CDR1 and CDR2 sequences are SGHTA and FQGNSA. This CDR3 reads CASSSSAGGTDTQYF. CDR3 DNA sequence: TGTGCCAGCAGCTCATCGGCGGGAGGCACAGATACGCAGTATTTT.

The chain couples TRBV24-1 to TRBJ2-1; 8 bases line up with TRBD1. The germline V gene encodes CDR1 KGHDR and CDR2 SFDVKD. Unmatched junction bases numbered 7, after V lost 9 bases and J lost 7 bases. The CDR3 runs 13 residues. CDR3 region: CATWDRNRNEQFF. The CDR3 bases are TGTGCCACCTGGGACAGGAATCGGAATGAGCAGTTCTTC.

The rearrangement links TRBV7-9 to TRBJ2-3; D ambiguous. The V and J ends lost 0 bases and 3 bases respectively, with 4 bases between them. CDR1 is SEHNR, CDR2 FQNEAQ, per germline (reference sequence). The CDR3 runs to 13 residues. CDR3 region: CASSLAPTDTQYF. The CDR3 bases are TGTGCCAGCAGCTTAGCTCCAACAGATACGCAGTATTTT.

The chain links TRBV24-1 to TRBJ1-2; 10 bases line up with TRBD1. The CDR3 totals 14 residues. The ends lost 4 bases at V and 6 bases at J; junction bases unmatched: 4. Germline loops: CDR1 KGHDR, CDR2 SFDVKD. The CDR3 sequence is CATSDRQGADGYTF. The CDR3, as DNA: TGTGCCACCAGTGACAGACAGGGGGCAGATGGCTACACCTTC.

This clone has just one count. This sequence joins TRBV11-2 and TRBJ2-1; weak D call: TRBD1 (5 bases). The CDR3 is 16 amino acids. Per the germline V gene, CDR1 is SGHAT and CDR2 is FQNNGV. Trimming took off 1 base at V and 6 bases at J, with 16 bases between the two ends. As DNA, the CDR3 is TGTGCCAGCAGCTTAGGTGGGGCAGCTCTGGGCAATGAGCAGTTCTTC. Translated, it gives CASSLGGAALGNEQFF.

This clone has a single count. This rearrangement joins TRBV12-3 or TRBV12-4 to TRBJ2-5, with 7 bases that match TRBD2. The CDR3 is 13 residues long. The V segment lost 3 bases and the J segment 5 bases; nucleotides outside the gene matches: 3. CDR3 in DNA: TGTGCCAGCAGTTTGCGGGAGCGGGAGACCCAGTACTTC. As protein: CASSLRERETQYF.

J is TRBJ2-3 and V is TRBV7-2; D is possibly TRBD2 (5 bases). Trimming shortened V by 0 bases and J by 4 bases, and 8 bases separated the two germline ends. CDR1 SGHTA and CDR2 FQGNSA come from the germline V gene. The CDR3 runs to 14 residues. The CDR3 spells CASSLAGVPDTQYF. CDR3 DNA sequence: TGTGCCAGCAGCTTAGCGGGAGTCCCAGATACGCAGTATTTT.

The V and J genes are TRBV7-9 and TRBJ1-3; D is unclear. Germline V gives CDR1 SEHNR, CDR2 FQNEAQ (reference sequence). The CDR3 sequence is 15 residues long. Trimming pared 6 bases from V and 4 bases from J, leaving 16 bases between. CDR3 sequence (DNA): TGTGCCAGCAGGACCTTTGGCGGTCCCGGAAACACCATATATTTT. Its translation: CASRTFGGPGNTIYF.

Only a few counts were recorded for this clone. The V call is TRBV29-1, the J call TRBJ1-5, with 7 nucleotides matching TRBD1. After removal of 4 bases from V and 6 bases from J, the junction contained 6 bases not matched to a gene. From germline, CDR1 is SQVTM and CDR2 ANQGSEA. This CDR3 is 13 amino acids long. The CDR3 nucleotides are TGCAGCGTTGTAAGGGGGCCGGGTCAGCCCCAGCATTTT. Translation: CSVVRGPGQPQHF.

This chain joins TRBV6-5 and TRBJ2-7, with TRBD2 matching 9 bases. Per germline, CDR1 MNHEY and CDR2 SVGAGI. Unmatched junction bases numbered 7, after V lost 8 bases and J lost 2 bases. There are 14 residues in the CDR3. The CDR3 bases are TGTGCCAGCCGCCGCGCTAGCGGGACCTACGAGCAGTACGTC. Translating gives CASRRASGTYEQYV.

The chain has TRBV6-5 and TRBJ1-4; 8 bases are shared with TRBD1. Per germline, CDR1 MNHEY and CDR2 SVGAGI. This CDR3 is 15 amino acids long. The ends lost 7 bases at V and 7 bases at J; junction bases unmatched: 11. CDR3 bases: TGTGCCAGCAATGGCAGGGGGCGCCCGGGTGAAAAACTGTTTTTT. Encoded protein: CASNGRGRPGEKLFF.